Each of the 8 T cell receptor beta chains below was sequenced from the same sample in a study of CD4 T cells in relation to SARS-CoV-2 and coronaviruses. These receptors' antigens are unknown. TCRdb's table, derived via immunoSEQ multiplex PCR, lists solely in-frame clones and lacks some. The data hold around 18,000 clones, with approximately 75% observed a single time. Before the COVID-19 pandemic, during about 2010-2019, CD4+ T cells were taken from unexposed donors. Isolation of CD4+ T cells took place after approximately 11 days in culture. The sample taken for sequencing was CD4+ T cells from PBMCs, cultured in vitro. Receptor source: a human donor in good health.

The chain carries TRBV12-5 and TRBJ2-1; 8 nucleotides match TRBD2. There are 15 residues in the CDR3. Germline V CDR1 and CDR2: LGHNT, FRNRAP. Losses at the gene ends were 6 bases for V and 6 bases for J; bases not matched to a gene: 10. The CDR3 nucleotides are TGTGCTAGTGGGGCCGGGACTAGGTTCGGCAATGAGCAGTTCTTC. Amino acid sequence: CASGAGTRFGNEQFF.

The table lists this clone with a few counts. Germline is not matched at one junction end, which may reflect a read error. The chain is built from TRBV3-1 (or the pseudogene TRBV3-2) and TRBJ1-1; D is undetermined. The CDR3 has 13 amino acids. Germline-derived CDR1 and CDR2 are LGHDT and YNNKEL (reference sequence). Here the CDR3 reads CASTQTLSTEAFF. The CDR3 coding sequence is TGTGCCAGCACCCAAACATTGAGCACTGAAGCTTTCTTT.

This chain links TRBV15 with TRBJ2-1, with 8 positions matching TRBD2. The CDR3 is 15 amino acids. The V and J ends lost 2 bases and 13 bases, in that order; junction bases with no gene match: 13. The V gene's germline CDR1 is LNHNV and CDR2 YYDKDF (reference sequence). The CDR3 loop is CATSRSLIGGVTQFF. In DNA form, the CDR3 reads TGTGCCACCAGCAGAAGTCTTATCGGGGGGGTCACACAGTTCTTC.

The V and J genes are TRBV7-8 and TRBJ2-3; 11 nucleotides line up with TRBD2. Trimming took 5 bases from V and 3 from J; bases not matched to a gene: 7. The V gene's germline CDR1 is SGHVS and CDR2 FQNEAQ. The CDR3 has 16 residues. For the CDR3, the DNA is TGTGCCAGCAGCCTAATAGCGGGAGGGCCGACAGATACGCAGTATTTT. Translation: CASSLIAGGPTDTQYF.

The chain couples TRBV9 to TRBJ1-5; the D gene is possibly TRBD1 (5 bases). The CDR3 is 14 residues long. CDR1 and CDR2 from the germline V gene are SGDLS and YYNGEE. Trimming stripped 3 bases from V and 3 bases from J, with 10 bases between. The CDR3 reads CASSARGFNQPQHF. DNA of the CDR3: TGTGCCAGCAGCGCACGGGGGTTCAATCAGCCCCAGCATTTT.

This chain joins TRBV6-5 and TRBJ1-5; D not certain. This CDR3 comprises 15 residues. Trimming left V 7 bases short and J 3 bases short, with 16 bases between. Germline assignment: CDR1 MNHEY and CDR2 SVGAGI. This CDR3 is CASIYNNGSNQPQHF. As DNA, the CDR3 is TGTGCCAGCATCTATAATAACGGGTCCAATCAGCCCCAGCATTTT.

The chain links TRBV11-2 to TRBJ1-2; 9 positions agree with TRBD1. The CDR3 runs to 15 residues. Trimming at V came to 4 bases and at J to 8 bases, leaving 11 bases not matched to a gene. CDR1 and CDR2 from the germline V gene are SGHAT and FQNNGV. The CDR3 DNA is TGTGCCAGCAGCTCCTGGACAGGGGCCCCGAGGGGCTACACCTTC. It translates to CASSSWTGAPRGYTF.

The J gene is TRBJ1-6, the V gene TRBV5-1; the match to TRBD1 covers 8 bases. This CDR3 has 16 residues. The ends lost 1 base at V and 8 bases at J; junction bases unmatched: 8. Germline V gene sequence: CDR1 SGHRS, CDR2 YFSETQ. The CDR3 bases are TGCGCCAGCAGCTTGTCCGGGGACAGGCGGGATTCACCCCTCCACTTT. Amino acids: CASSLSGDRRDSPLHF.